Reported below is one T cell receptor (beta chain). Only a few counts were recorded for this clone. Its binding antigen is unknown. The sample holds no much larger clone one base away, and base qualities are not on file. The data derive from a study of T cell responses to AZD1222 COVID-19 vaccine (dated by TCRdb to the early 2020s). Notes on the research overall: Because spike-specific TCR depth and breadth did not differ between the two schedules, AZD1222 recipients who got a second dose at roughly 4 weeks were pooled with those who got a second dose at roughly 12 weeks. TCR sequencing covered more than 230 trial participants: 200 to 210 given two doses of AZD1222 and about 26 given two doses of MenACWY control vaccine. Trial participants were enrolled by age into 18-55, 56-69 and 70-plus year subgroups, with roughly 160, 29 and 62 TCR-sequenced participants respectively. The investigation overall reported the following: The 56-69-year group was small, and its depth increase did not reach significance, likely because of low power. Spike-specific TCR breadth and depth rose significantly after two AZD1222 doses compared with day 0 and with MenACWY recipients. Conclusions about previously exposed vaccinees are limited, since just a handful of AZD1222 recipients were seropositive for SARS-CoV-2 at baseline. Most participants were white British and females outnumbered males, and the authors suggested that clonal diversity may have been underestimated. Reportedly, close to half of the unique spike-specific TCRs recognized epitopes lying outside the regions that are mutated in the B.1.351 and B.1.1.7 variants. The vaccine-associated CD4 TCRs covered the entire spike protein, and the dominant responses fell in regions 160-218 and 743-854. Because no day 14 peak-response samples were available, the repertoires could be characterized only after the peak T cell response.

From the cysteine up to the phenylalanine, the CDR3 has a length of 11 residues. Kept here is only the CDR3 DNA, which spans 33 bases and is read in frame from base 1. V was cut back by 6 bases and J by 7 bases, leaving a gap of 9 bases between them. Based on the germline V gene (reference sequence), the CDR1 and CDR2 sequences are SEHNR and FQNEAQ. The CDR3 regions of human TCRbeta chains were analyzed by immunosequencing. The paper's processing steps were these. Repertoire TCRs were matched against a reference library of SARS-CoV-2-specific TCRs generated with the MIRA antigen-specificity platform. Breadth was defined as the fraction of unique TCRs that were SARS-CoV-2-associated, and depth was defined as the fraction of total T cells that were SARS-CoV-2-associated. Using the MIRA data, each spike-specific TCR was assigned both to the spike region to which the TCR was reactive and to a CD4 or CD8 class. Log10-transformed breadth and depth values were compared by one-way ANOVA with Sidak's multiple comparisons tests. The table was pulled from immuneACCESS by TCRdb, which kept in-frame rearrangements only. Such tables lose some clones; where checked, under half of the loss comes from unresolved V genes, and the rest has no known cause. That table gives V, J and clone size, and the DNA gave D and trimming. This sample gives 85,000 to 130,000 clones in total; 88% of them show up just once. Over 7.5% of the sample is taken by the ten largest.

The time point label on this specimen signifies: baseline before first vaccination. Samples from vaccinated people were obtained from the UK trials COV001 and COV002, which included a single-blind randomized controlled phase 2/3 trial of AZD1222 (ChAdOx1 nCoV-19) in healthy adults. Trial participant PBMC samples were collected at day 0 and day 28 after the second dose for TCRbeta chain sequencing. This clonotype originated in an adult in good health. Rearrangement joined TRBV7-9 to TRBJ1-1; there is no confident call for the D gene. The specimen was peripheral blood, collected on day 0 of AZD1222 vaccination. The CDR3 sequence is CASSSGIEAFF. The DNA is as follows: TGTGCCAGCAGTTCGGGCATTGAAGCTTTCTTT.